The clone carrying this T cell receptor (beta chain) has more than one count but fewer than ten. The antigen is undetermined. TCRdb keeps only in-frame clones here, not all; method: immunoSEQ multiplex PCR. The sample has 200,000 or so clones, around four fifths seen once. The donors were part of the validation cohort of 100 to 150 subjects. That cohort was separate from the first cohort, which comprised 550 to 750 subjects. Germline V gene sequence: CDR1 MNHEY, CDR2 SMNVEV (reference sequence). The trim removed 5 bases at V and 4 bases at J, leaving 11 bases unmatched. The CDR3 is 16 amino acids. This sample was included in a study of cytomegalovirus exposure and HLA in healthy donors. Study results and limitations: Despite most TCR sequences being rare, some public TCRs occurred in many donors. The study put under 200 TCR beta chains on its list as cytomegalovirus-associated. In vitro experiments confirmed that three CMV-associated chains were specific for CMV antigens.

This receptor was obtained from a man aged 18 to 30 in good health and CMV-seropositive. What was sequenced was PBMCs. This chain uses TRBV27 with TRBJ1-2; 9 bases agree with TRBD1. The DNA for the CDR3 is TGTGCCAGCAGTCCCTGGACAGGGGATGACGGCTATGGCTACACCTTC. Translated, it gives CASSPWTGDDGYGYTF.